This TCR beta chain was sequenced during a study of CD8 T cells in Susac syndrome. With random hexamers, 0.5 to 1 ug RNA was reverse transcribed. The authors amplified TCR beta CDR3 across 54 Vbeta and 13 Jbeta using immunoSEQ multiplex PCR. TCRdb re-analysed the immunoSEQ multiplex PCR reads in MiXCR, keeping a single row per CDR3 protein. Of some 300,000 distinct CDR3 sequences in the sample, 75% to 85% were seen once. Germline lookup yields CDR1 LGHNA and CDR2 YSLEER. V was pared by 11 bases and J by 7 bases, with 8 bases of the junction left unmatched. This CDR3 region has 12 residues. This chain uses TRBV4-3 with TRBJ2-1; 7 positions match TRBD2. Sequences were obtained from CD8+ T cells from PBMCs. The source of this sequence is a human donor with multiple sclerosis. CDR3 in DNA: TGCGCCTCGAGCGGGATTGAAAATGAGCAGTTCTTC. Residues: CASSGIENEQFF.